This T cell receptor beta chain was sequenced during a study of cytomegalovirus exposure and HLA in healthy donors (dated by TCRdb to about 2017). In terms of the full investigation: In an earlier analysis of approximately 500 of the donors, approximately 300 Gb of sequence data and 100 million or so unique TCR beta sequences from about 190 million T cells were reported. About 310 gigabases of sequencing data and approximately 93 million unique TCR sequences were included in an early release covering about 700 HLA-typed donors. Among the approximately 430 genotyped donors, under 90% belonged to the genetic ancestry cluster associated with self-reported Caucasian donors. The study was designed to test whether signatures of past pathogen exposure could be identified by cataloging public T cell receptors. The T cell repertoires of under 750 subjects were profiled by immunosequencing and related to cytomegalovirus serostatus. A separate validation cohort of roughly 110 different subjects was used in addition to the 666-subject first cohort. To predict cytomegalovirus infection status, the study combined high-throughput TCR immunosequencing, statistical association of individual TCRs with disease status, and machine learning. A later analysis re-examined previously published TCR beta repertoires from more than 600 donors and added high-resolution HLA genotyping to investigate patterns of TCR occurrence. Rather than drawing on any new phenotypic data, the later analysis identified candidate immune exposures from TCR beta sequences and the way those sequences occurred across donors. To decide whether each TCR beta V gene segment behaved as functional or pseudogenic, an earlier analysis of some 580 of the donors relied on high-throughput TCR beta sequencing. Donor age, sex, ethnicity and CMV serostatus were collected together with the repertoire data. A later genetic analysis took genome-wide SNP genotypes for about three fifths of the roughly 670 donors and used that subset as a discovery cohort. Every repertoire in the discovery cohort had been generated on one and the same sequencing platform. Class I and class II HLA loci were covered by the typing at four-digit resolution. Typing coverage varied by locus: roughly 629-630 donors for A, B, C, DRB1 and DQB1; approximately 520 for DQA1; over 600 for DPA1; roughly 450 for DPB1. Because of strong linkage in the cohort, five DR-DQ haplotypes were treated as single units for association and clustering. Across 398 genotyped donors of the cohort, an average of about 220,000 unique TCR beta nucleotide sequences per donor were sequenced, and approximately 17% of those sequences were non-productive.

Library preparation was by the immunoSEQ multiplex PCR assay. A mixture of 60 forward primers for TCR Vbeta segments and 13 reverse primers for TCR Jbeta segments was used in the multiplex PCR. The CDR3 region of rearranged TCR beta genes was amplified from genomic DNA by a multiplex PCR assay. On the Illumina HiSeq System, the amplified TCR beta libraries were sequenced as 87-base-pair reads. The published analysis was carried out like this. In a later analysis, tens of millions of unique TCR beta chains were counted across the 690 or so repertoires, and roughly 11 million of these chains were shared by at least two donors. Raw reads were error-corrected and collapsed into unique sequences by a nearest-neighbor algorithm in which closely related sequences were merged to remove PCR and sequencing errors. CDR3 sequences were aligned to IMGT reference sequences to assign V, D and J gene segments. For a sequence to be retained, a match of at least six nucleotides was required to both a V gene segment and a J gene segment. Rearrangements were classified as productive when the CDR3 lacked stop codons and remained in frame with V and J, and all other rearrangements were classified as non-productive. CDR3 was defined according to IMGT convention as the region running from the second conserved V-encoded cysteine to the conserved J-encoded phenylalanine. The earlier analysis of a few hundred of the donors excluded any sequence lacking an unambiguous match to a single V gene segment. An earlier analysis of several hundred of the donors called V segments functional above 56.7% productive rearrangements and segregating when the between-donor standard deviation exceeded 5%. A statistical classification framework was developed to diagnose cytomegalovirus status using the catalog of TCR beta chain sequences. V and J gene assignment, in a later analysis, came from comparing TCR nucleotide sequences with IMGT/GENE-DB human TR gene sequences. In a later analysis, CDR3 sequences and most-parsimonious VDJ recombination scenarios were assigned using the TCRdist pipeline. A later analysis defined each TCR beta chain by its CDR3 amino acid sequence plus V-gene family, and excluded reads lacking a unique V-gene family. To address suspected cross-contamination and a sequencing artifact, a later analysis removed a few hundred highly shared, low-generation-probability nucleotide sequences. In a later analysis, a clonal expansion index for each public chain was calculated from normalized within-repertoire ranks of inferred template counts. In a later analysis, generation probabilities were computed with a VDJ recombination model fitted to out-of-frame rearrangements, and the resulting probabilities were checked against IGoR. In a later analysis, hypergeometric tests were used to score TCR-TCR, TCR-HLA and TCR-CMV co-occurrence, with a repertoire-size bias correction applied to TCR pairs. False discovery rates were estimated in a later analysis by permuting HLA or CMV assignments 20 times. A later analysis grouped co-occurring TCRs with DBSCAN, adding TCRdist sequence similarity when clustering within HLA-allele-positive subsets. Repertoires with fewer than 30,000 or more than 120,000 public chains, plus five repertoires with anomalous nucleotide sharing, were excluded from co-occurrence clustering. Sourced from immuneACCESS, this table was stored by TCRdb with only in-frame sequences that have V and J called. A share of the clones is absent; for the studies checked, an unresolved V gene accounts for under half, and the remainder has no known explanation. That table gives V, J and clone size, and the DNA gave D and trimming. This sample lists roughly 200,000 clones; more than 75% were detected once. The top ten clones comprise about 1.2% of the sample.

General study outcomes and caveats: A further reported finding was that TCR beta sequences accurately predicted the HLA-A and HLA-B alleles for most subjects in the first cohort. The 87-base-pair reads could not distinguish some IMGT-functional V segments, including TRBV6-2 and TRBV6-3, so those segments were excluded. The cohort was sequenced for TCR beta chains only, and without alpha or paired-chain data the features that could be detected were limited. In the study, some 180 TCR beta chains were listed as associated with cytomegalovirus. In a later analysis, HLA-associated TCR beta chains showed more clonal expansion and lower generation probabilities than non-associated chains that were equally common. Presence/absence analyses assumed roughly uniform sequencing depth across donors, an assumption that may not hold. The classifier was reported to diagnose cytomegalovirus status with high specificity and sensitivity in both the original cohort and the validation cohort. According to a later analysis, most CMV-associated TCR beta chains appeared to be HLA-restricted, and the HLA associations seemed to be driven largely by CMV exposure. A later analysis found that TCR association rates varied across HLA loci, with DRB1 alleles showing the most associated TCRs and HLA-C alleles the fewest. About 15 rarely observed V segments, including chromosome 9 orphons, were excluded from the earlier analysis of several hundred of the donors because counts were too low. A later genetic analysis associated a missense DCLRE1C variant with V-gene and J-gene trimming of TCR beta chains, and an independent cohort replicated the association. Linkage disequilibrium might explain the correlated functional status among segregating V segments, but an unknown experimental factor could not be excluded. Across donors, most TCR sequences were observed very rarely, whereas some public TCRs were present in many individuals. According to the authors, the approach could potentially be generalized to other disease states and immunological phenotypes. Assigning TCR associations to individual alleles was difficult when HLA alleles, especially DR and DQ, strongly co-occurred. Several of the top co-occurrence clusters appeared to be linked to parvovirus B19, influenza, CMV and Epstein-Barr virus, according to a later analysis. HLA typing was unavailable for some donors at each locus, so association tests used only the typed subset. A later analysis associated about 17,000 TCR beta sequences with specific HLA alleles at a false discovery rate of 0.05. A later genetic analysis reported fewer N-insertions in productive TCRs among donors in an Asian-associated ancestry cluster than the roughly 700-donor mean. For the cohort, immune exposure information was limited to CMV serostatus. In vitro tests confirmed that a few of the cytomegalovirus-associated TCR beta chains recognize cytomegalovirus antigens. The sequencing pipeline was judged likely to have produced a cluster of highly shared sequence variants as a technical artifact. In an earlier analysis of about 540 of the donors, most TCR beta V segments were observed in productive rearrangements about 87% or about 30% of the time, broadly matching IMGT annotations.

Reading the germline V gene (reference sequence) gives CDR1 LNHDA and CDR2 SQIVND. The CDR3 contains 18 residues, cysteine and phenylalanine counted. Just the 54-base CDR3 DNA is kept, in frame starting at base 1. For this chain, trimming is 6 bases at the V end and 0 bases at the J end, and the number of junction bases without a gene match is 8. The cohort comprised some 700 healthy bone marrow donors. At the time of sampling, all cohort members were nominally healthy, though unrecorded immune exposures were likely present. The donor was CMV seronegative and belonged to the group of around 400 seronegative cohort members. A peripheral blood sample was provided by each donor, and peripheral blood mononuclear cells were used for TCR beta sequencing. The Qiagen DNeasy Blood Extraction Kit was used to extract genomic DNA from the blood cell samples. Concerning this clone itself: It has no known antigen specificity. No quality values exist for individual bases; no much larger clone is one base distant.

The sample taken for sequencing was PBMCs. The sequence came from a young man in good health and CMV-seronegative. The chain joins TRBV19 to TRBJ2-7; 16 central bases correspond to TRBD2. The DNA sequence reads TGTGCCAGTAGCCCAGGGACTAGCGGGGGGGCAAGCTCCTACGAGCAGTACTTC. This sequence encodes CASSPGTSGGASSYEQYF.